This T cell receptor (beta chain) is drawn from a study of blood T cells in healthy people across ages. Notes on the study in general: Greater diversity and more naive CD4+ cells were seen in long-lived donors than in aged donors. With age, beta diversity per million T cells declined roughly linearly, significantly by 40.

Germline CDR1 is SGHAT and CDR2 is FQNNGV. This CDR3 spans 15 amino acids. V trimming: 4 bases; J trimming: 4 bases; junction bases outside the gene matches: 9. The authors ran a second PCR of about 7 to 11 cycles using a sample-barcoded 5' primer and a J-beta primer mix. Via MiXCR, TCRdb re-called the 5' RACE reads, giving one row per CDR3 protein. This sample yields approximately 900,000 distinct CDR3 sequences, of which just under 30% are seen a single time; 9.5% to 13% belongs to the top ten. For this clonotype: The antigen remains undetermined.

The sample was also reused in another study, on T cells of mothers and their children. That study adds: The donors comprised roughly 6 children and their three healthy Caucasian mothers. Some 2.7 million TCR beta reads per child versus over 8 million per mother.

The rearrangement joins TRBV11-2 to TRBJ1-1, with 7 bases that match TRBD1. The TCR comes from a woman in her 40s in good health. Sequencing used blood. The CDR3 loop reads CASSSIDRVGTEAFF. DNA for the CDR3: TGTGCCAGCAGCTCGATCGACAGGGTGGGCACTGAAGCTTTCTTT. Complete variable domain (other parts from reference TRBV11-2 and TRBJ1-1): EAGVAQSPRYKIIEKRQSVAFWCNPISGHATLYWYQQILGQGPKLLIQFQNNGVVDDSQLPKDRFSAERLKGVDSTLKIQPAKLEDSAVYLCASSSIDRVGTEAFFGQGTRLTVV.